This T cell receptor (beta chain) was found in a study of blood T cell repertoires in COVID-19. For the study at large: COVID-19 samples collected from the United States, Italy and Spain covered acute and convalescent phases. T cells, B-cell-depleted T cells, or PBMCs provided the cDNA or gDNA that served as material.

The V end lost 5 bases, the J end lost 9 bases, and 9 bases lay between the germline ends. CDR3 length: 11 amino acids. TCRdb's table, derived via immunoSEQ multiplex PCR, lists solely in-frame clones and lacks some. The table lists roughly 200,000 clones, approximately 88% of them singletons. The sample taken for sequencing was peripheral blood. This sequence originates from a man aged 35 to 55 with acute or convalescent COVID-19. The chain couples TRBV12-3 or TRBV12-4 to TRBJ2-3, with a possible D match to TRBD2 (6 bases). In DNA, the CDR3 is TGTGCCAGCAGTACGGCGGGGACGCAGTATTTT. Translation gives CASSTAGTQYF.